Shown below are 21 T cell receptor beta chains from a single sample sequenced in a study of cytomegalovirus exposure and HLA in healthy donors. The PCR used 60 Vbeta and 13 Jbeta primers. TCRdb's copy holds only in-frame clones and misses some; the assay was immunoSEQ multiplex PCR. The data contain over 150,000 clones, under 85% of them singletons. The sequencing input was PBMCs. These receptors all stem from a male donor in good health and CMV-seronegative.

This clone has just a few counts. The same CDR3 can be traced to other DNA sequences in this sample. The chain links TRBV2 to TRBJ2-5; D not resolved. Germline-derived CDR1 and CDR2 are SNHLY and FYNNEI. Trimming took 6 bases from V and 1 from J, leaving 3 bases between them. The CDR3 runs to 11 residues. The DNA for the CDR3 is TGTGCCAGCAGCCTCCAAGAGACCCAGTACTTC. It specifies CASSLQETQYF.

This chain connects TRBV6-5 to TRBJ1-4, with a tentative D call TRBD1 (6 bases). The germline V gene encodes CDR1 MNHEY and CDR2 SVGAGI. V dropped 5 bases and J dropped 3 bases, with 13 bases sitting between them. This CDR3 has 15 amino acids. CDR3 DNA: TGTGCCAGCAGTCCCCGACAGGCTTCTAATGAAAAACTGTTTTTT. The encoded protein is CASSPRQASNEKLFF.

In its sample, this clone was seen once. This chain links TRBV6-1 with TRBJ1-2, with TRBD1 matching over 7 bases. Losses at the gene ends were 6 bases for V and 8 bases for J; bases not matched to a gene: 12. The CDR3 contains 14 residues. CDR1 and CDR2 (germline): MNHNS, SASEGT. In DNA, the CDR3 is TGTGCCAGCAGCCCAGGGGGTCAAACTAAAGGCTACACCTTC. Protein sequence: CASSPGGQTKGYTF.

V gene TRBV28 combines with J gene TRBJ1-2; D call uncertain. This CDR3 contains 14 residues. In germline, CDR1 is MDHEN, CDR2 SYDVKM. V lost 6 bases to trimming and J lost 0 bases, with 11 bases between them. The CDR3 here is CASRPRLANYGYTF. The CDR3 coding sequence is TGTGCCAGCAGGCCCAGGTTAGCTAACTATGGCTACACCTTC.

The chain has TRBV7-9 and TRBJ2-5; D uncertain. CDR1 and CDR2 (germline): SEHNR, FQNEAQ (reference sequence). There are 12 residues in the CDR3. Deletions cut 5 bases from V and 0 bases from J, with 4 bases between. CDR3 in amino acids: CASSQYQETQYF. The CDR3 DNA reads TGTGCCAGCAGCCAGTACCAAGAGACCCAGTACTTC.

With respect to this clone: The sample holds other DNA sequences that translate to the same CDR3. The rearrangement uses TRBV28 and TRBJ1-2; D unresolved. CDR3 length: 11 amino acids. The V gene's germline CDR1 is MDHEN and CDR2 SYDVKM. The ends were cut back, 5 bases at V and 2 bases at J, with 3 bases in the middle. CDR3 protein: CASSVNYGYTF. The CDR3 region has the DNA TGTGCCAGCAGTGTAAACTATGGCTACACCTTC.

This clone was seen a single time. The chain has TRBV4-1 and TRBJ1-1; D uncertain. Germline V gene sequence: CDR1 MGHRA, CDR2 YSYEKL. The CDR3 spans 17 residues. V was clipped by 0 bases and J by 5 bases, with 19 bases between them. The CDR3 coding sequence is TGCGCCAGCAGCCAAGATGCCGGCTTGTGGTCGGGGACTGAAGCTTTCTTT. This codes for CASSQDAGLWSGTEAFF.

The gene calls are TRBV30 and TRBJ2-3, with TRBD2 matching over 9 bases. V lost 1 base and J lost 4; bases outside the gene matches: 18. From germline, CDR1 is GTSNPN and CDR2 SVGIG (reference sequence). CDR3 length: 19 amino acids. CDR3 DNA sequence: TGTGCCTGGAGTGACCCCAGAGGCGGGGGGGCCGTGGGGGCAGATACGCAGTATTTT. It translates to CAWSDPRGGGAVGADTQYF.

This clone was seen a few times. This rearrangement joins TRBV6-5 to TRBJ1-5; possibly TRBD1 for D (5 bases). V lost 2 bases and J lost 2, with 7 bases in between. The CDR3 has 14 residues. From germline, CDR1 is MNHEY and CDR2 SVGAGI. CDR3 DNA sequence: TGTGCCAGCAGTTACCAAGGGGGCAATCAGCCCCAGCATTTT. This translates into CASSYQGGNQPQHF.

The V call is TRBV2, the J call TRBJ2-7; TRBD2 agrees at 7 bases. Trimming removed 5 bases from V and 3 bases from J; junction bases left unmatched: 7. Germline V gene sequence: CDR1 SNHLY, CDR2 FYNNEI. CDR3 length: 14 amino acids. The CDR3 region is CASSRLALFYEQYF. Here the CDR3 DNA reads TGTGCCAGCAGTCGACTAGCTCTCTTCTACGAGCAGTACTTC. The full variable domain, in which reference TRBV2 and TRBJ2-7 provide the parts outside the CDR3, is EPEVTQTPSHQVTQMGQEVILRCVPISNHLYFYWYRQILGQKVEFLVSFYNNEISEKSEIFDDQFSVERPDGSNFTLKIRSTKLEDSAMYFCASSRLALFYEQYFGPGTRLTVT.

The gene calls are TRBV7-9 and TRBJ1-5; D may be TRBD1 (6 bases). Per germline, CDR1 SEHNR and CDR2 FQNEAQ (reference sequence). V was pared by 4 bases and J by 0 bases, with 19 bases between. The CDR3 spans 18 residues. For the CDR3, the DNA is TGTGCCAGCAGCTCCGATGGACAGCAGAGTTATAGCAATCAGCCCCAGCATTTT. Protein sequence: CASSSDGQQSYSNQPQHF.

This rearrangement joins TRBV6-5 to TRBJ1-1; 9 bases are shared with TRBD1. The germline V gene encodes CDR1 MNHEY and CDR2 SVGAGI. V lost 5 bases, J lost 10 bases, and 8 bases stayed unmatched. The CDR3 runs 13 residues. The CDR3 DNA sequence: TGTGCCAGCAGTCTACAGGGGGCGCGGTCAGCTTTCTTT. Its translation is CASSLQGARSAFF.

This rearrangement joins TRBV4-1 to TRBJ1-1, with D uncertain. Trimming took off 1 base at V and 0 bases at J, with 9 bases between the two ends. The germline V gene has CDR1 MGHRA and CDR2 YSYEKL. The CDR3 loop spans 15 amino acids. The chain's CDR3 is CASSQVGRLNTEAFF. In nucleotides, the CDR3 is TGCGCCAGCAGCCAAGTAGGGAGACTGAACACTGAAGCTTTCTTT.

The J gene is TRBJ1-1, the V gene TRBV30; D ambiguous. Germline lookup yields CDR1 GTSNPN and CDR2 SVGIG (reference sequence). The V end lost 4 bases, the J end lost 5 bases, and 23 bases lay between the germline ends. This CDR3 is built from 16 residues. The DNA of the CDR3 is TGTGCCTGGAATCGAGGAGCAGACTATCAACGGACTGAAGCTTTCTTT. This gives the protein CAWNRGADYQRTEAFF.

A note on this clone: Sequence at one end of the junction differs from germline and may be a read error. The genes are TRBV28 and TRBJ2-1; 12 bases fit TRBD2. This CDR3 has 16 amino acids. Germline lookup yields CDR1 MDHEN and CDR2 SYDVKM. CDR3 bases: TGTGCCGGCAGCCCAACTAGCGGGAGGATTTACAATGAGCAGTTCTTC. This codes for CAGSPTSGRIYNEQFF.

This sequence joins TRBV7-2 and TRBJ2-7, with 8 positions matching TRBD1. J lost 5 bases, V lost 5 bases, and 8 bases had no gene match. Looked up from germline, CDR1 is SGHTA and CDR2 is FQGNSA. The CDR3 loop spans 14 amino acids. The CDR3 bases are TGTGCCAGCAGCCCTGACAGGGGTAGACACGAGCAGTACTTC. It codes for CASSPDRGRHEQYF.

This clone occurred a few times. The V and J genes are TRBV4-3 and TRBJ2-2; 11 bases map to TRBD2. CDR1 LGHNA and CDR2 YSLEER come from the germline V gene. V lost 4 bases, J lost 2 bases, and 3 bases stayed unmatched. The CDR3 extends over 16 amino acids. The DNA of the CDR3 is TGCGCCAGCAGCCCGGGACTAGCGGTTAACACCGGGGAGCTGTTTTTT. Amino acids: CASSPGLAVNTGELFF.

The chain is built from TRBV15 and TRBJ2-7; TRBD2 agrees at 9 bases. V trimming: 1 base; J trimming: 2 bases; junction bases outside the gene matches: 6. The germline V gene has CDR1 LNHNV and CDR2 YYDKDF (reference sequence). The CDR3 sequence is 16 residues long. The CDR3 DNA reads as TGTGCCACCAGCAGAGGCTTGGCGGGAGGGGCCTACGAGCAGTACTTC. The encoded protein is CATSRGLAGGAYEQYF. The variable domain in full, with the rest retrieved from reference TRBV15 and TRBJ2-7, is DAMVIQNPRYQVTQFGKPVTLSCSQTLNHNVMYWYQQKSSQAPKLLFHYYDKDFNNEADTPDNFQSRRPNTSFCFLDIRSPGLGDTAMYLCATSRGLAGGAYEQYFGPGTRLTVT.

This rearrangement joins TRBV28 to TRBJ1-1, with D perhaps TRBD1 (6 bases). Germline V gene lookup returns CDR1 MDHEN and CDR2 SYDVKM. There are 12 residues in the CDR3. V lost 10 bases, J lost 11 bases, and 20 bases lay in between. CDR3: CATTFRGFDAFF. In DNA, the CDR3 is TGTGCCACGACATTTAGGGGGTTTGATGCTTTCTTT.

The CDR3 is CASGSTVNTEAFF. The CDR3 DNA reads TGTGCTAGTGGTTCGACAGTTAACACTGAAGCTTTCTTT. The chain uses TRBV12-5 and TRBJ1-1, with D perhaps matching TRBD1 (5 bases). The CDR3 loop spans 13 amino acids. V was clipped by 4 bases and J by 2 bases, with 8 bases between them. CDR1 is LGHNT, CDR2 FRNRAP, per germline.

The chain recombines TRBV28 with TRBJ2-7; D might be TRBD1 (5 bases). Per germline, CDR1 MDHEN and CDR2 SYDVKM. The CDR3 covers 12 residues. V shed 5 bases and J shed 6 bases, with 11 bases lying between them. In DNA, the CDR3 is TGTGCCAGCAGTGGCAGGGTAACCGAGCAGTACTTC. Its translation is CASSGRVTEQYF.